This record looks at one TCR beta chain sequence and its context. Its antigen remains unknown. The data originate from a study of T cell responses to AZD1222 COVID-19 vaccine. Unmatched junction bases numbered 3, after V lost 6 bases and J lost 1 base. The CDR3 has 14 residues. CDR1 is MNHEY and CDR2 is SMNVEV in the germline V gene (reference sequence). Findings of the study overall: Vaccine-related CD4 TCRs covered spike, predominating at 160-218 and 743-854.

Profiled with immunoSEQ multiplex PCR; TCRdb holds only in-frame clones, not every one. The sample includes 130,000 or so clones, 80% to 95% seen only once; the top ten take more than 3.5%. This receptor was obtained from an adult who received the MenACWY meningococcal vaccine as a control. Sequencing was performed on peripheral blood, taken 28 days after the second dose of the MenACWY control vaccine. The V call is TRBV27, the J call TRBJ1-3; TRBD1 matches at 7 bases. CDR3 loop: CASSKTGSGNTIYF. The CDR3 DNA is TGTGCCAGCAGCAAGACAGGGTCTGGAAACACCATATATTTT.